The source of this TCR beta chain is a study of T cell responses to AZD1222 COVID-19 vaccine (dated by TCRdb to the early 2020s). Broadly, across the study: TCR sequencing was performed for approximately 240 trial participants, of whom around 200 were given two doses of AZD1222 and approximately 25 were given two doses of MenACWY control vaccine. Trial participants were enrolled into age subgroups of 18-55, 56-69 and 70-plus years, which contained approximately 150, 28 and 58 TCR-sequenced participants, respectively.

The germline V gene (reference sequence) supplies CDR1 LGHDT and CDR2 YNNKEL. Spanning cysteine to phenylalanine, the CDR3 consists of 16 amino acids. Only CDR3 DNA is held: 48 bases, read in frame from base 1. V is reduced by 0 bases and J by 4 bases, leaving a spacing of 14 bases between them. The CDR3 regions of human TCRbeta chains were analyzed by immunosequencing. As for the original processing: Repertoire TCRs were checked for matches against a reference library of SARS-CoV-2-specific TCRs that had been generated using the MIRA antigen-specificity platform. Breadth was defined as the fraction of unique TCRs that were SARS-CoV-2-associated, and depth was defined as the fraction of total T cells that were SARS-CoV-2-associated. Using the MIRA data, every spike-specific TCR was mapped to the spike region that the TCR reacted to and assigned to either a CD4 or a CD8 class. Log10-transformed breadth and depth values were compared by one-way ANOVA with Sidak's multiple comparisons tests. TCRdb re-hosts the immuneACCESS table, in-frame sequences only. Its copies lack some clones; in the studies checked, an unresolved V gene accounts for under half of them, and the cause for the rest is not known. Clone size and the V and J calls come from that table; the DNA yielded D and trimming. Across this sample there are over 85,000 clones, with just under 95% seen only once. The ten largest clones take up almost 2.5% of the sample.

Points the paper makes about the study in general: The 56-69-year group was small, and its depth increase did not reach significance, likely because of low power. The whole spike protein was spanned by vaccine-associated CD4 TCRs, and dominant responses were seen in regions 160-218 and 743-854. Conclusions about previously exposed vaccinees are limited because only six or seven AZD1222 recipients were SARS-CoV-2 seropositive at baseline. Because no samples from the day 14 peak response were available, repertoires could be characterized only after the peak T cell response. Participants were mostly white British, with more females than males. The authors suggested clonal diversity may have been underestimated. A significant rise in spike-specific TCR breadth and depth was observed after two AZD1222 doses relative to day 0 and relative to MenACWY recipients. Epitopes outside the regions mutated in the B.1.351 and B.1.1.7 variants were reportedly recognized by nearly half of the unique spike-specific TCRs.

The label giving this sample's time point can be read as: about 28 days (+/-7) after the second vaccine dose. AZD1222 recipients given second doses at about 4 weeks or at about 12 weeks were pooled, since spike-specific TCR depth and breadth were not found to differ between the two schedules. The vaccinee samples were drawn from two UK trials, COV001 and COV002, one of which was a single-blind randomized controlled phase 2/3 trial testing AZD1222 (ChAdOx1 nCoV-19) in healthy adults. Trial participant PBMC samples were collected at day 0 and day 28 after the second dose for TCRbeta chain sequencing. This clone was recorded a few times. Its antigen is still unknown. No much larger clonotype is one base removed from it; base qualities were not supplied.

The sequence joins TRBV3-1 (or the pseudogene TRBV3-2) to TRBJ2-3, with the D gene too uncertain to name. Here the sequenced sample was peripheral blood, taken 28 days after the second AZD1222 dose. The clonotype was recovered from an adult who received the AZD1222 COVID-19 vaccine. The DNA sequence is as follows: TGTGCCAGCAGCCAAGAAAAGTCTCCCAATCCAGATACGCAGTATTTT. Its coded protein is CASSQEKSPNPDTQYF.